Reported below is one T cell receptor beta chain. This clonotype has a count of ten or more. Its specific antigen is unknown. The junction departs from the called germline gene at one end, perhaps through a read error. The entry originates in a study of identical twins (dated by TCRdb to the mid-2010s). Context from the whole study: TCR alpha and beta repertoires from monozygotic twins, unrelated adults of various ages and cord blood were deep-sequenced to test whether fetal clonotypes persist. To rule out contamination, replicate twin experiments were performed at different times with different library preparation protocols. Overall results and qualifications from the work: In monozygotic twins, out-of-frame TCR alpha sharing was systematically underestimated by recombination models, although the models agreed with sharing between unrelated individuals. Compared with coincidental sharing between unrelated individuals, out-of-frame TCR alpha sequences shared between twins had an excess of sequences with low generation probability. Because the same donors could not be followed over many years, conclusions were based on cross-sectional statistical analysis. A weaker excess of twin sharing was found in beta out-of-frame sequences because the signal-to-noise ratio was lowered by fewer shared sequences. Fewer insertions were carried by abundant cord blood beta clonotypes, a similar but weaker trend appeared in young adult naive repertoires, and no such trend appeared in memory repertoires. Zero-insertion analyses could be partly confounded by invariant T cells such as MAIT and iNKT, although diverse VJ usage argued against such confounding for most clonotypes.

Every donor was a healthy Caucasian. Three pairs of female monozygotic twins, all aged 18 to 29 years, were included in the twin cohort. Positive isolation kits from Invitrogen were used to isolate the CD4+ and CD8+ T cell populations. Receptors were amplified or captured by 5' RACE. These reads were obtained on an Illumina HiSeq 2000. Template switching introduced a universal primer binding site; the final cDNA contained a unique molecular identifier, enabling accurate counting of TCR cDNA molecules. Specific primers in the conserved constant-segment region were used to synthesize first-strand cDNA for TCR alpha and beta chains. To control for contamination, every cDNA library was double barcoded, receiving both a SMART-Mk sample barcode and Illumina barcodes. TruSeq adapter sequences along with Illumina sample barcodes were introduced in two successive PCR steps. The Illumina HiSeq platform was used with custom primers to sequence TCR alpha and beta cDNA libraries. Per the authors' processing: Raw reads were processed with MiGEC to extract unique molecular identifiers, and MiXCR was used to determine CDR3 positions. Recombination models were inferred per individual with the repgenHMM and IGoR tools using an EM algorithm. Shared clonotype analysis was performed with the tcR package in R, normalizing sharing by the product of cloneset sizes. Out-of-frame nonproductive sequences were analyzed to study raw recombination free of thymic and clonal selection effects. TCRdb trimmed the raw reads at Q25, called clones with MiXCR and kept productive beta chains. Identical CDR3 proteins give one entry, which carries the most common genes and DNA. TCRdb, rather than the study authors, made the V and J calls. The sample has 460,000 or so distinct CDR3 sequences on record, 14% of them singletons. The ten largest clones add up to roughly 0.56% of the sample.

According to the germline V gene, CDR1 reads SGHTA and CDR2 reads FQGNSA. The cysteine opens and the phenylalanine closes a CDR3 of 14 amino acids. Of the read, only the CDR3 DNA is kept; its 42 bases are in frame from base 1. The sample was also linked to a second study, of yellow fever vaccine responses in identical twins. As noted in the second study: According to the authors, in identical twins the way T cells responded to vaccination appeared partly convergent and partly personalized. Focusing on identical twins, the study followed the T cell clones that responded to the vaccine, and did so with precision.

What was sequenced was CD4+ T cells sorted from blood. This TCR came from a woman younger than 35 in good health. The chain is assembled from TRBV7-2 and TRBJ2-3, and perhaps TRBD1 as D gene, on 6 matching bases. The DNA is TGCGCCAGCAGCTTAGGGGGAACGACAGATACGCAGTATTTT. The encoded protein is CASSLGGTTDTQYF.